The T cell receptor (beta chain) described here comes from a study of cytomegalovirus exposure and HLA in healthy donors. Looking at the study overall: Clustering assigned 81% of the roughly 370 genotyped donors to the Caucasian-associated ancestry cluster.

Germline V gives CDR1 SNHLY, CDR2 FYNNEI. The CDR3 length is 13 residues. Trimming removed 3 bases at V and 4 bases at J, with 9 bases between. The PCR used 60 Vbeta and 13 Jbeta primers. The method was immunoSEQ multiplex PCR; TCRdb's version includes in-frame clones alone and lacks a portion of them. Of about 99,000 clones in the sample, over 75% were seen once. What was sequenced was PBMCs. This chain connects TRBV2 to TRBJ1-1, with D perhaps matching TRBD1 (5 bases). This receptor was identified in a woman in her late teens or twenties in good health and CMV-seropositive. The CDR3 region is CASSEGGGTEAFF. CDR3 nucleotide sequence: TGTGCCAGCAGTGAGGGGGGAGGCACTGAAGCTTTCTTT.